This TCR beta chain was identified during a study of T cell changes during pregnancy in multiple sclerosis. TCRdb keeps only in-frame clones here, not all; method: immunoSEQ multiplex PCR. The table shows over 35,000 clones, with roughly 91% occurring only once. This CDR3 is 16 amino acids long. Germline CDR1 reads MDHEN; CDR2 reads SYDVKM. The V segment lost 2 bases and the J segment 3 bases; nucleotides outside the gene matches: 5. The V call is TRBV28, the J call TRBJ2-3, with TRBD2 matching 10 bases. This TCR came from a female donor in good health, enrolled as a control in a pregnancy study. Sequencing was performed on CD4+ T cells from peripheral blood mononuclear cells, taken in the second trimester of pregnancy. Here the CDR3 reads CASSLGLAGETDTQYF. The CDR3, as DNA: TGTGCCAGCAGTTTAGGGCTAGCGGGAGAAACAGATACGCAGTATTTT.